The text below deals with one T cell receptor (beta chain). A read error may account for a junction end that differs from germline. The CDR3 is 12 amino acids. Germline lookup yields CDR1 SQVTM and CDR2 ANQGSEA. The data belong to a study of low-dose radiotherapy and immunotherapy resistance in tumors. TCR amplification ran roughly 20 PCR cycles using constant-region and V-primer adapter primers. TCRdb re-called the reads through MiXCR, storing one row per CDR3 protein. This table has about 50,000 distinct CDR3 sequences, approximately 12% appearing once. Time point reported: before trial treatment. V and J are TRBV29-1 and TRBJ2-5; D possibly corresponds to TRBD2 (6 bases). The sequenced sample was PBMCs, obtained before treatment. This TCR was recovered from a female donor with ovarian cancer. CDR3 DNA sequence: TGCTGCGTTGAATTGGGGGGAGAGACCCAGTACTTC. Protein product: CCVELGGETQYF.